These 24 T cell receptor beta chains came from one sample sequenced in a study of T cells in pancreatic ductal adenocarcinoma. No neoadjuvant therapy was given to the selected pancreatic ductal adenocarcinoma patients before their surgery. Sequenced by immunoSEQ multiplex PCR; TCRdb stores in-frame clones only, minus some. The data contain more than 85,000 clones, around 96% of them singletons. Sequencing used PBMCs. The receptors derive from a human donor with pancreatic ductal adenocarcinoma.

The chain is built from TRBV10-3 and TRBJ2-7; 11 positions match TRBD2. Germline V gene lookup returns CDR1 ENHRY and CDR2 SYGVKD. J gave up 7 bases and V 4 bases, and 0 bases lay outside the gene matches. The CDR3 contains 12 residues. The CDR3 here is CAISGTSGEQYF. CDR3 in DNA: TGTGCCATCAGTGGGACTAGCGGGGAGCAGTACTTC.

V and J are TRBV7-3 and TRBJ2-1; 9 bases match TRBD2. J gave up 6 bases and V 8 bases, and 5 bases lay outside the gene matches. CDR1 is SGHTA, CDR2 FQGTGA, per germline. CDR3 length: 13 amino acids. DNA of the CDR3: TGTGCCAGCGGGACTAGCCTCCTCAATGAGCAGTTCTTC. Protein sequence: CASGTSLLNEQFF. Full variable domain (rest looked up from reference TRBV7-3 and TRBJ2-1): GAGVSQTPSNKVTEKGKYVELRCDPISGHTALYWYRQSLGQGPEFLIYFQGTGAADDSGLPNDRFFAVRPEGSVSTLKIQRTERGDSAVYLCASGTSLLNEQFFGPGTRLTVL.

CDR3 nucleotide sequence: TGTGCCAGCAGCTCACAAGCGGGAGGGCAGGATGAGACCCAGTACTTC. It specifies CASSSQAGGQDETQYF. The gene calls are TRBV5-4 and TRBJ2-5; the match to TRBD2 covers 10 bases. Germline assignment: CDR1 SGHNT and CDR2 YYREEE (reference sequence). There are 16 residues in the CDR3. With V trimmed by 3 bases and J by 5 bases, 10 bases remained unmatched.

The chain combines TRBV27 with TRBJ1-5; D is unclear. This CDR3 contains 10 residues. Germline V gene lookup returns CDR1 MNHEY and CDR2 SMNVEV (reference sequence). Trimming pared 11 bases from V and 7 bases from J, leaving 9 bases between. CDR3 residues: CALSRQPQHF. The CDR3 nucleotides read TGTGCCCTCTCCAGGCAGCCCCAGCATTTT.

J is TRBJ2-7 and V is TRBV30, with no clear D. The CDR3 extends over 11 amino acids. From germline, CDR1 is GTSNPN and CDR2 SVGIG (reference sequence). V gave up 1 base and J gave up 6 bases, with 7 bases separating them. The CDR3 loop reads CAWSGASEQYF. The CDR3 DNA follows: TGTGCCTGGAGTGGGGCGAGCGAGCAGTACTTC.

The chain uses TRBV4-1 and TRBJ2-7; tentative D call: TRBD1 (5 bases). There are 16 residues in the CDR3. Per the germline V gene, CDR1 is MGHRA and CDR2 is YSYEKL. Trimming took 4 bases from V and 7 from J, leaving 23 bases between them. DNA of the CDR3: TGCGCCAGCAGCCGCTTAGGGGCAACTCCGCATAGGGAGCAGTACTTC. This gives the protein CASSRLGATPHREQYF.

This chain connects TRBV7-3 to TRBJ2-2; 9 nucleotides line up with TRBD1. There are 16 residues in the CDR3. V shed 5 bases and J 6 bases; nucleotides not matched to a gene: 10. From germline, CDR1 is SGHTA and CDR2 FQGTGA. CDR3 coding DNA: TGTGCCAGCAGCCACGGGACAGGGAGATATCCCGGGGAGCTGTTTTTT. It codes for CASSHGTGRYPGELFF.

This clone is a singleton in its sample. The V call is TRBV27, the J call TRBJ2-7; a weak D match, TRBD1 (5 bases). The CDR3 totals 13 residues. Per the germline V gene, CDR1 is MNHEY and CDR2 is SMNVEV (reference sequence). The V gene lost 4 bases and the J gene lost 7 bases, with 14 bases spanning the gap. CDR3 DNA sequence: TGTGCCAGCAGTTACACAGGTTTCGGGGAGCAGTACTTC. Residues: CASSYTGFGEQYF.

The chain recombines TRBV9 with TRBJ2-2, with TRBD1 matching over 9 bases. The germline CDR1 and CDR2 sequences are SGDLS and YYNGEE. The CDR3 length is 17 residues. Trimming took 0 bases from V and 4 from J; bases not matched to a gene: 7. Here the CDR3 DNA reads TGTGCCAGCAGCGTAGGGGGACAGGGTTGGGCCACCGGGGAGCTGTTTTTT. Protein product: CASSVGGQGWATGELFF.

J is TRBJ2-5 and V is TRBV11-3, with 7 nucleotides matching TRBD1. This CDR3 spans 16 amino acids. Germline values: CDR1 SGHNT, CDR2 YENEEA. Trimming removed 0 bases from V and 3 bases from J; junction bases left unmatched: 7. The CDR3, as DNA: TGTGCCAGCAGCTTAGAAAAGGGGGCCCTTGAAGAGACCCAGTACTTC. Its protein is CASSLEKGALEETQYF. The variable domain in full, with the rest retrieved from reference TRBV11-3 and TRBJ2-5, is EAGVVQSPRYKIIEKKQPVAFWCNPISGHNTLYWYLQNLGQGPELLIRYENEEAVDDSQLPKDRFSAERLKGVDSTLKIQPAELGDSAVYLCASSLEKGALEETQYFGPGTRLLVL.

In nucleotides, the CDR3 is TGTGCCAGCAGCTTAAATAGCGGGGGGACCCAGTACTTC. Protein product: CASSLNSGGTQYF. The rearrangement joins TRBV7-3 to TRBJ2-5; TRBD2 agrees at 9 bases. The CDR3 runs to 13 residues. Germline V lookup: CDR1 SGHTA, CDR2 FQGTGA. V lost 1 base to trimming and J lost 7 bases; unmatched junction nucleotides: 1. The variable domain in full, with the rest retrieved from reference TRBV7-3 and TRBJ2-5, is GAGVSQTPSNKVTEKGKYVELRCDPISGHTALYWYRQSLGQGPEFLIYFQGTGAADDSGLPNDRFFAVRPEGSVSTLKIQRTERGDSAVYLCASSLNSGGTQYFGPGTRLLVL.

This clone was recorded a few times. The DNA of the CDR3 is TGCGCCAGCAGCCAAGGGGACAGTACCTACGAGCAGTACTTC. Amino acid sequence: CASSQGDSTYEQYF. This chain uses TRBV4-1 with TRBJ2-7, with TRBD1 identical over 7 bases. V shed 1 base, J shed 2 bases, and the junction held 2 bases outside the gene matches. Looked up from germline, CDR1 is MGHRA and CDR2 is YSYEKL. This CDR3 has 14 amino acids.

The chain combines TRBV5-1 with TRBJ1-1; 8 bases line up with TRBD1. Germline CDR1 is SGHRS and CDR2 is YFSETQ. Germline trimming cut 4 bases from V and 4 bases from J; bases unmatched to any gene: 3. The CDR3 has 13 residues. CDR3 nucleotide sequence: TGCGCCAGCAGCCCAGGGGGCTTCACTGAAGCTTTCTTT. It codes for CASSPGGFTEAFF. The entire variable domain, with the rest obtained from reference TRBV5-1 and TRBJ1-1, is as follows: KAGVTQTPRYLIKTRGQQVTLSCSPISGHRSVSWYQQTPGQGLQFLFEYFSETQRNKGNFPGRFSGRQFSNSRSEMNVSTLELGDSALYLCASSPGGFTEAFFGQGTRLTVV.

As DNA, the CDR3 is TGTGCCAGCAGCCGTGAACCAGTCACAGATACGCAGTATTTT. It specifies CASSREPVTDTQYF. The chain carries TRBV7-8 and TRBJ2-3; D is ambiguous. The length of the CDR3 is 14 residues. The V end lost 5 bases, the J end lost 2 bases, and 11 bases lay between the germline ends. CDR1 is SGHVS, CDR2 FQNEAQ, per germline. The full variable domain, in which reference TRBV7-8 and TRBJ2-3 provide the parts outside the CDR3, is GAGVSQSPRYKVAKRGQDVALRCDPISGHVSLFWYQQALGQGPEFLTYFQNEAQLDKSGLPSDRFFAERPEGSVSTLKIQRTQQEDSAVYLCASSREPVTDTQYFGPGTRLTVL.

The chain joins TRBV6-5 to TRBJ2-5; maybe TRBD1 (6 bases). The germline V and J ends were trimmed by 6 bases and 6 bases, with 14 bases remaining between them. Looked up from germline, CDR1 is MNHEY and CDR2 is SVGAGI. The CDR3 spans 13 residues. For the CDR3, the DNA is TGTGCCAGCAGCTTCCAGGGGTGGAAGACCCAGTACTTC. Its translation: CASSFQGWKTQYF.

For the CDR3, the DNA is TGTGCCAGCAGCTTAAAAACCCCCACTAGGACCCAGTACTTC. Translating gives CASSLKTPTRTQYF. V and J are TRBV13 and TRBJ2-5, with D possibly TRBD2 on 5 matching bases. Per germline, CDR1 PRHDT and CDR2 FYEKMQ (reference sequence). This CDR3 has 14 residues. Between the trimmed V and J ends, which lost 2 bases and 7 bases, there was a span of 14 bases.

The chain recombines TRBV11-2 with TRBJ2-7; D may be TRBD2 (5 bases). The CDR3 contains 13 residues. V lost 3 bases and J lost 3, with 9 bases in between. The germline V gene has CDR1 SGHAT and CDR2 FQNNGV. CDR3 sequence: CASSLSAGYEQYF. Written as DNA, the CDR3 is TGTGCCAGCAGCTTGAGCGCGGGCTACGAGCAGTACTTC.

The chain is built from TRBV29-1 and TRBJ2-7; TRBD2 matches 13 bases. The CDR3 consists of 14 residues. The V gene end was trimmed by 4 bases and the J gene end by 4 bases; junction bases not matched to a gene: 4. The germline CDR1 and CDR2 sequences are SQVTM and ANQGSEA. The CDR3 loop reads CSVAGLAGSYEQYF. The DNA for the CDR3 is TGCAGCGTTGCGGGACTAGCGGGATCGTACGAGCAGTACTTC.

This chain uses TRBV5-3 with TRBJ2-7; TRBD1 agrees at 9 bases. TRBV5-3 is an open reading frame whose function is uncertain. J was trimmed by 5 bases and V by 4 bases; bases with no gene match: 13. This CDR3 spans 16 amino acids. This CDR3 reads CARSGSADRGLDEQYF. CDR3 nucleotides: TGTGCCAGAAGCGGATCAGCGGACAGGGGTCTTGACGAGCAGTACTTC.

The chain joins TRBV5-4 to TRBJ2-1, with D uncertain. CDR3 length: 14 residues. The germline V gene encodes CDR1 SGHNT and CDR2 YYREEE (reference sequence). V lost 1 base and J lost 7, with 12 bases in between. The CDR3 region is CASSLSRYVNEQFF. CDR3 DNA sequence: TGTGCCAGCAGCTTGTCGCGGTACGTAAATGAGCAGTTCTTC. The full variable domain, completed using reference TRBV5-4 and TRBJ2-1, is ETGVTQSPTHLIKTRGQQVTLRCSSQSGHNTVSWYQQALGQGPQFIFQYYREEENGRGNFPPRFSGLQFPNYSSELNVNALELDDSALYLCASSLSRYVNEQFFGPGTRLTVL.

This chain links TRBV5-1 with TRBJ2-1; 14 bases agree with TRBD2. V lost 6 bases, J lost 8 bases, and 7 bases stayed unmatched. Germline V gene lookup returns CDR1 SGHRS and CDR2 YFSETQ. The CDR3 loop spans 15 amino acids. The CDR3 reads CASTQTSGRAYEQFF. The CDR3 DNA sequence: TGCGCCAGCACCCAGACTAGCGGGAGGGCCTATGAGCAGTTCTTC.

The gene calls are TRBV5-4 and TRBJ1-3, with 8 bases identical to TRBD1. V gave up 6 bases and J gave up 0 bases; unmatched junction bases: 11. There are 17 residues in the CDR3. Looked up from germline, CDR1 is SGHNT and CDR2 is YYREEE (reference sequence). The CDR3 DNA follows: TGTGCCAGCACCCAGGGGACAGGTACGAGCTCTGGAAACACCATATATTTT. This translates into CASTQGTGTSSGNTIYF.

To note about this clone: In the same sample, other DNA sequences code for this CDR3. The CDR3 bases are TGTGCCAGCAGCTTAACCAGGGGGGACACTGAAGCTTTCTTT. The encoded protein is CASSLTRGDTEAFF. V gene TRBV7-6 combines with J gene TRBJ1-1, with 7 bases fitting TRBD1. The length of the CDR3 is 14 residues. Trimming removed 2 bases from V and 3 bases from J; junction bases left unmatched: 3. Per the germline V gene, CDR1 is SGHVS and CDR2 is FNYEAQ. Drawing the rest from reference TRBV7-6 and TRBJ1-1, the complete variable domain is GAGVSQSPRYKVTKRGQDVALRCDPISGHVSLYWYRQALGQGPEFLTYFNYEAQQDKSGLPNDRFSAERPEGSISTLTIQRTEQRDSAMYRCASSLTRGDTEAFFGQGTRLTVV.

The chain links TRBV29-1 to TRBJ2-7, with D unclear. V was pared by 5 bases and J by 5 bases, with 13 bases between. CDR1 and CDR2 from the germline V gene are SQVTM and ANQGSEA. There are 12 residues in the CDR3. The CDR3 sequence is CSVSPNRDEQYF. CDR3 nucleotide sequence: TGCAGCGTTTCCCCCAATCGGGACGAGCAGTACTTC.